What follows are 13 T cell receptor beta chains derived from one specimen sequenced in a study of shared clonotypes between healthy human individuals. Produced via immunoSEQ multiplex PCR; TCRdb's table is partial and in-frame only. Found here are about 1 million clones, about 74% of them singletons; the top ten hold approximately 1.5%. The sample was memory CD4+ T cells sorted from blood. Subset indicated: CD45RA-negative fraction. These receptors were obtained from a man in his late teens or twenties in good health.

The chain carries TRBV18 and TRBJ1-2; D unclear. The CDR3 totals 14 residues. The germline gives CDR1 KGHSH, CDR2 LQKENI. V was pared by 3 bases and J by 4 bases, with 12 bases between. The DNA for the CDR3 is TGTGCCAGCTCACCCCCAAGGCTCATCTATGGCTACACCTTC. This gives the protein CASSPPRLIYGYTF. Drawing the rest from reference TRBV18 and TRBJ1-2, the complete variable domain is NAGVMQNPRHLVRRRGQEARLRCSPMKGHSHVYWYRQLPEEGLKFMVYLQKENIIDESGMPKERFSAEFPKEGPSILRIQQVVRGDSAAYFCASSPPRLIYGYTFGSGTRLTVV.

The V gene is TRBV7-2, the J gene TRBJ1-1; 8 nucleotides line up with TRBD1. The CDR3 has 13 residues. CDR1 is SGHTA, CDR2 FQGNSA, per germline. V gave up 5 bases and J gave up 4 bases; unmatched junction bases: 3. The CDR3 loop is CASSQGALTEAFF. The DNA for the CDR3 is TGTGCCAGCAGCCAGGGGGCGCTCACTGAAGCTTTCTTT.

The DNA for the CDR3 is TGTGCCAGCAGCTTAGGACAGAACTACGAGCAGTACTTC. It translates to CASSLGQNYEQYF. The chain has TRBV11-2 and TRBJ2-7; a weak D match, TRBD1 (5 bases). Trimming pared 1 base from V and 3 bases from J, leaving 7 bases between. The CDR3 totals 13 residues. The germline gives CDR1 SGHAT, CDR2 FQNNGV.

DNA for the CDR3: TGTGCCAGCAGACCCACTAGCGGGGTTTCCTACGAGCAGTACTTC. Its translation is CASRPTSGVSYEQYF. The rearrangement joins TRBV6-1 to TRBJ2-7, with 10 bases matching TRBD2. This CDR3 region has 15 residues. The J segment lost 1 base and the V segment lost 6 bases, leaving 6 bases of the junction unmatched. Germline V lookup: CDR1 MNHNS, CDR2 SASEGT.

The V and J genes are TRBV6-5 and TRBJ1-6, with 9 bases fitting TRBD1. Germline CDR1 and CDR2: MNHEY and SVGAGI. V shed 2 bases, J shed 9 bases, and the junction held 8 bases outside the gene matches. This CDR3 is 16 amino acids long. In nucleotides, the CDR3 is TGTGCCAGCAGTTACGGGACAGGGACTAGGACTTCACCCCTCCACTTT. This sequence encodes CASSYGTGTRTSPLHF.

The rearrangement links TRBV11-2 to TRBJ2-3; 11 nucleotides line up with TRBD2. This CDR3 comprises 16 residues. V lost 5 bases, J lost 4 bases, and 8 bases stayed unmatched. Per the germline V gene, CDR1 is SGHAT and CDR2 is FQNNGV. The CDR3 loop is CASSPIAGGGADTQYF. For the CDR3, the DNA is TGTGCCAGCAGCCCAATAGCGGGAGGGGGGGCAGATACGCAGTATTTT.

The chain has TRBV10-3 and TRBJ2-7; TRBD1 agrees at 8 bases. V was pared by 4 bases and J by 1 base, with 3 bases of the junction left unmatched. The CDR3 spans 14 residues. CDR1 and CDR2 (germline): ENHRY, SYGVKD. For the CDR3, the DNA is TGTGCCATCAGTGCGGACAGGGATTCCTACGAGCAGTACTTC. Encoded protein: CAISADRDSYEQYF.

This clone has just one count. The chain recombines TRBV5-1 with TRBJ1-2; unclear D gene. Germline V CDR1 and CDR2: SGHRS, YFSETQ. The CDR3 has 15 amino acids. V lost 0 bases and J 6 bases, leaving 15 bases between the germline ends. The CDR3 region is CASSLDGDLANGYTF. CDR3 sequence (DNA): TGCGCCAGCAGCTTGGATGGAGACCTAGCTAATGGCTACACCTTC.

This clone was seen ten or more times. J is TRBJ2-1 and V is TRBV27; 13 nucleotides match TRBD2. CDR1 MNHEY and CDR2 SMNVEV come from the germline V gene (reference sequence). The V segment lost 5 bases and the J segment 7 bases; nucleotides outside the gene matches: 5. CDR3 length: 15 amino acids. The CDR3 reads CASSKTSGRGNEQFF. The CDR3 DNA reads TGTGCCAGCAGTAAAACTAGCGGGAGGGGGAATGAGCAGTTCTTC.

The chain employs TRBV28 and TRBJ2-4, with a weak D call TRBD2 (5 bases). The CDR3 loop spans 15 amino acids. Germline V gene sequence: CDR1 MDHEN, CDR2 SYDVKM. The germline V and J ends were trimmed by 5 bases and 2 bases, with 13 bases remaining between them. CDR3 loop: CASSPSLATKNIQYF. The CDR3 DNA is TGTGCCAGCAGTCCCTCCCTAGCCACCAAAAACATTCAGTACTTC. Together with reference TRBV28 and TRBJ2-4, the CDR3 gives the full variable domain: DVKVTQSSRYLVKRTGEKVFLECVQDMDHENMFWYRQDPGLGLRLIYFSYDVKMKEKGDIPEGYSVSREKKERFSLILESASTNQTSMYLCASSPSLATKNIQYFGAGTRLSVL.

This sequence joins TRBV6-6 and TRBJ1-1; tentative D call: TRBD1 (6 bases). Trimming shortened V by 0 bases and J by 5 bases, and 10 bases separated the two germline ends. CDR1 and CDR2 from the germline V gene are MNHNY and SVGAGI (reference sequence). There are 14 residues in the CDR3. The CDR3 region is CASSYSRGRTEAFF. The CDR3 DNA is TGTGCCAGCAGTTACTCACGGGGGCGAACTGAAGCTTTCTTT.

This clone has only a few counts. V and J are TRBV30 and TRBJ1-6; D possibly corresponds to TRBD1 (5 bases). CDR1 and CDR2 (germline): GTSNPN, SVGIG (reference sequence). The CDR3 runs to 15 residues. V lost 4 bases to trimming and J lost 12 bases, with 22 bases between them. In DNA, the CDR3 is TGTGCCTGGACCCCTACCGGGACTTCGAACCAACCCCTCCACTTT. It codes for CAWTPTGTSNQPLHF. The entire variable domain, with the rest obtained from reference TRBV30 and TRBJ1-6, is as follows: SQTIHQWPATLVQPVGSPLSLECTVEGTSNPNLYWYRQAAGRGLQLLFYSVGIGQISSEVPQNLSASRPQDRQFILSSKKLLLSDSGFYLCAWTPTGTSNQPLHFGNGTRLTVT.

The chain couples TRBV11-2 to TRBJ2-5; D gene uncertain. Per germline, CDR1 SGHAT and CDR2 FQNNGV. Trimming stripped 2 bases from V and 0 bases from J, with 7 bases between. The CDR3 length is 14 residues. Written as DNA, the CDR3 is TGTGCCAGCAGCTTATTTCTTAACCAAGAGACCCAGTACTTC. Its translation is CASSLFLNQETQYF.